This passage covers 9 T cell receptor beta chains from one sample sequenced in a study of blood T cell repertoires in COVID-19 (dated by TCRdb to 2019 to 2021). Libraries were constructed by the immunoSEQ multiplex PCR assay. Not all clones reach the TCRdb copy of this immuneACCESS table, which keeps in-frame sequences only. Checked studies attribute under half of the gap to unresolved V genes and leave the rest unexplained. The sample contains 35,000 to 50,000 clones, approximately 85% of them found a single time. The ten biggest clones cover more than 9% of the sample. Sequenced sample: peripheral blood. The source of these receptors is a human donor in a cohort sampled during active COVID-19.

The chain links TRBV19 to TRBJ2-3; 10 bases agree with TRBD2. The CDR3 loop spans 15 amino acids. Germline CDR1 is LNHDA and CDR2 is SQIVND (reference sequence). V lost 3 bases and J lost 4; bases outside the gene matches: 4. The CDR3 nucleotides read TGTGCCAGTAGTATGGCTAGCGGGGGATCAGATACGCAGTATTTT. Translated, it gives CASSMASGGSDTQYF.

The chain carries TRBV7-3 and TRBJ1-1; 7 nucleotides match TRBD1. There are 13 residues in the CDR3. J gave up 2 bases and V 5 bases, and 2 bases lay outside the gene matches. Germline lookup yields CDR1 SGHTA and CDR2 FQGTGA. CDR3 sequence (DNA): TGTGCCAGCAGCCGGGACAGAAACACTGAAGCTTTCTTT. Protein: CASSRDRNTEAFF.

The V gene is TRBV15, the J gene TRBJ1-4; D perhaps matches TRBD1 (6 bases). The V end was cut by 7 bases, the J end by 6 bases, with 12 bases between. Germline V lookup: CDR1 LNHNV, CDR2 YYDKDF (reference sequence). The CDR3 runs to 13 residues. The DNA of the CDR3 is TGTGCCACCACGAGGGGGTCTGATGAAAAACTGTTTTTT. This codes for CATTRGSDEKLFF.

CDR3 amino acids: CASRSASGGYNEQFF. Here the CDR3 DNA reads TGTGCCAGCAGATCGGCTAGCGGGGGTTACAATGAGCAGTTCTTC. The chain couples TRBV7-9 to TRBJ2-1; 10 bases are shared with TRBD2. After removal of 6 bases from V and 4 bases from J, the junction contained 6 bases not matched to a gene. Germline lookup yields CDR1 SEHNR and CDR2 FQNEAQ (reference sequence). CDR3 length: 15 amino acids.

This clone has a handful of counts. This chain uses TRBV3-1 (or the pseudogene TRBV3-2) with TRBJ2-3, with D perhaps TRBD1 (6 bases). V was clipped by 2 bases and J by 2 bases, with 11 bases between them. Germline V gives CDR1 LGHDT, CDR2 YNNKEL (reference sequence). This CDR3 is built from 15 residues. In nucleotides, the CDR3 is TGTGCCAGCAGCCAACCGGGACAAACCACAGATACGCAGTATTTT. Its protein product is CASSQPGQTTDTQYF.

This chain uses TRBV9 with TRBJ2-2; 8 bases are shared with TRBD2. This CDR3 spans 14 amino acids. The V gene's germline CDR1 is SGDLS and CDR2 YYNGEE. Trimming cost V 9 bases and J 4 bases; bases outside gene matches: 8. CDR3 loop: CATRGGPTTGELFF. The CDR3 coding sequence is TGTGCCACCCGCGGGGGGCCCACCACCGGGGAGCTGTTTTTT.

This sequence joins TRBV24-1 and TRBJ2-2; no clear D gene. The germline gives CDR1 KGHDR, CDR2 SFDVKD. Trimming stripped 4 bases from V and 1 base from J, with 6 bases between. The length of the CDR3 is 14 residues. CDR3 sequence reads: CATSESLNTGELFF. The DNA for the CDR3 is TGTGCCACCAGTGAGTCACTGAACACCGGGGAGCTGTTTTTT.

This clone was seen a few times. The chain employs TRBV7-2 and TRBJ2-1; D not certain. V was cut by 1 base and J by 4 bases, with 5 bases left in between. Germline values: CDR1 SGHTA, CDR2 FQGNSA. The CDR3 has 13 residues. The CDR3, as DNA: TGTGCCAGCAGCTTAGGTCTTTACAATGAGCAGTTCTTC. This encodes CASSLGLYNEQFF.

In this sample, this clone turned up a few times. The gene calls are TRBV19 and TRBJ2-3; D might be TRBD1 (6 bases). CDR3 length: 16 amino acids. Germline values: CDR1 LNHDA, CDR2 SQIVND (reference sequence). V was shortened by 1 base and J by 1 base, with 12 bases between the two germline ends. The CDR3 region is CASSIVAGEGTDTQYF. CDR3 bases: TGTGCCAGTAGTATAGTGGCAGGGGAAGGCACAGATACGCAGTATTTT.